A single TCR beta chain is shown here with its context. The data derive from a study of blood T cell repertoires in COVID-19. At the level of the study: The United States, Italy and Spain provided the acute and convalescent COVID-19 samples. Sample material is recorded as cDNA or gDNA derived from T cells, B-cell-depleted T cells, or PBMCs.

Authors' methods: Reference gene primer amplification gave estimated nucleated cell counts. Sequenced by immunoSEQ multiplex PCR; TCRdb stores in-frame clones only, minus some. That table is the source of V, J and clone size, and D and trimming were worked out from the DNA. Here the sample spans some 350,000 clones, about 93% being singletons. The CDR3 covers 16 residues. Germline V CDR1 and CDR2: KGHSH, LQKENI. V trimming: 2 bases; J trimming: 6 bases; junction bases outside the gene matches: 9. The receptor comes from a woman aged 18-35 years who had recovered from COVID-19. Sequenced input: peripheral blood. The chain employs TRBV18 and TRBJ1-5; 8 nucleotides match TRBD1. The chain's CDR3 is CASSPGRQGNGQPQHF. CDR3 nucleotide sequence: TGTGCCAGCTCACCAGGACGACAGGGGAACGGTCAGCCCCAGCATTTT.